The 2 T cell receptor beta chains below were found in one sample sequenced in a study of metastatic and nonmetastatic thyroid tumors. Thyroid surgery had not been preceded by any treatment in any patient. TCRdb used MiXCR to call clones anew from the PCR reads. This sample yields about 14,000 clones, of which around 23% are seen a single time; roughly 3.9% belongs to the top ten. Input material: blood. Source of these receptors: a female donor with papillary thyroid cancer or a benign thyroid nodule (not recorded which). Some clones in this sample may be carry-over from other donors' samples.

This clone has ten or more counts. The conserved phenylalanine or tryptophan is not found at the CDR3 terminus, so this likely reflects a read error. The chain carries TRBV6-5 and TRBJ2-7; D may be TRBD1 (5 bases). The CDR3 extends over 12 amino acids. Trimming took 2 bases from V and 5 from J, leaving 7 bases between them. Germline V lookup: CDR1 MNHEY, CDR2 SVGAGI. The CDR3 spells CASSYGADEQYA. The CDR3 DNA follows: TGTGCCAGCAGTTACGGGGCGGACGAGCAGTACGCC.

The genes are TRBV3-1 and TRBJ2-7; TRBD2 might be the D (6 bases). Germline values: CDR1 LGHDT, CDR2 YNNKEL (reference sequence). The CDR3 covers 13 residues. The V end lost 5 bases, the J end lost 6 bases, and 14 bases lay between the germline ends. CDR3 sequence reads: CASSSSTGVEQYF. In DNA, the CDR3 is TGTGCCAGCAGCTCTTCGACGGGGGTCGAGCAGTACTTC.